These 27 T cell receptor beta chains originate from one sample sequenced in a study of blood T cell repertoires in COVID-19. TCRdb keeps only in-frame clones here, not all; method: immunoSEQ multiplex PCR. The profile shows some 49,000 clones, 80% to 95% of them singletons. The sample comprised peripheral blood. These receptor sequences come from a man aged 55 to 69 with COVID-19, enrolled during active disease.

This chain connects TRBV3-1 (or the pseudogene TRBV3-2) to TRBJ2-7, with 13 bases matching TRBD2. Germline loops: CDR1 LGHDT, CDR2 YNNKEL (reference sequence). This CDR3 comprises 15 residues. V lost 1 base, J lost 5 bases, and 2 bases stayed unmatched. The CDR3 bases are TGTGCCAGCAGCCAAGGGACTAGCGGGAGTAACGAGCAGTACTTC. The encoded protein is CASSQGTSGSNEQYF.

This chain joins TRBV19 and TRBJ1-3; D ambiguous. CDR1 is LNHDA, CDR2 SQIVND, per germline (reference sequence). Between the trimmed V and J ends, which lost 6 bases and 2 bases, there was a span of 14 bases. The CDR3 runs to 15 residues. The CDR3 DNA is TGTGCCAGTAGCCGGACTACGGGAACTGGAAACACCATATATTTT. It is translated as CASSRTTGTGNTIYF.

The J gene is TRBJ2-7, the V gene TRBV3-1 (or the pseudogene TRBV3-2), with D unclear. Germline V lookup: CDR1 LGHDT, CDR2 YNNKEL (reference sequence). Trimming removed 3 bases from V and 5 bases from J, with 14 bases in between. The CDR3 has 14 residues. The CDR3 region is CASSQPPQENEQYF. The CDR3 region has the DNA TGTGCCAGCAGCCAGCCCCCCCAAGAGAACGAGCAGTACTTC.

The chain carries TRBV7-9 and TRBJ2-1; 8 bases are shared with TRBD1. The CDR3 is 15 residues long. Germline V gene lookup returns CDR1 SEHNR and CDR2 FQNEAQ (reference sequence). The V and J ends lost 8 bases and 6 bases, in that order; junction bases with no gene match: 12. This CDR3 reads CASHTGGYSPNEQFF. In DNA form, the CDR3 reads TGTGCCAGCCACACAGGGGGTTATTCTCCCAATGAGCAGTTCTTC.

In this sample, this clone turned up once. Here the CDR3 reads CASSLSRGPGYGYTF. DNA of the CDR3: TGTGCCAGCAGCTTAAGTAGGGGGCCGGGGTATGGCTACACCTTC. The gene calls are TRBV11-2 and TRBJ1-2; TRBD1 matches 7 bases. The CDR3 loop spans 15 amino acids. Germline V gene lookup returns CDR1 SGHAT and CDR2 FQNNGV. With V trimmed by 2 bases and J by 5 bases, 8 bases remained unmatched.

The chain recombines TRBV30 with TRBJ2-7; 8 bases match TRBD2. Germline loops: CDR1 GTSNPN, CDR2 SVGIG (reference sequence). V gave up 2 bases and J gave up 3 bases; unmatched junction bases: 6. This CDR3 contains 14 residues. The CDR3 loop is CAWSRAGVLYEQYF. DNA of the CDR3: TGTGCCTGGAGTAGAGCGGGAGTCCTCTACGAGCAGTACTTC.

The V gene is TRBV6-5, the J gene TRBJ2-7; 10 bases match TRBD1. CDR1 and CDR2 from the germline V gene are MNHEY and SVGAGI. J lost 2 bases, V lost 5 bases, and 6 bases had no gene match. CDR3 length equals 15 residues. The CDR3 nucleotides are TGTGCCAGCAGTAGGAGGGACAGGGGCCCCTACGAGCAGTACTTC. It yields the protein CASSRRDRGPYEQYF.

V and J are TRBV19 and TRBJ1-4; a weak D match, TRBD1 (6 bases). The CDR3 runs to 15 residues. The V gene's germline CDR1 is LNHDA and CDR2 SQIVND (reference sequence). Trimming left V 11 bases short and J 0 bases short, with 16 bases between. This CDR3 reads CASQRQVATNEKLFF. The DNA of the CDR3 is TGTGCCTCCCAGAGACAGGTCGCAACTAATGAAAAACTGTTTTTT.

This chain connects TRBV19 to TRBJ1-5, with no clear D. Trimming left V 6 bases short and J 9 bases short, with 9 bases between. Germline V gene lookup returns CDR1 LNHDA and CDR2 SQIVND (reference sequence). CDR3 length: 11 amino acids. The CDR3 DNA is TGTGCCAGTAGCACCCAGTGGCCCCAGCATTTT. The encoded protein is CASSTQWPQHF.

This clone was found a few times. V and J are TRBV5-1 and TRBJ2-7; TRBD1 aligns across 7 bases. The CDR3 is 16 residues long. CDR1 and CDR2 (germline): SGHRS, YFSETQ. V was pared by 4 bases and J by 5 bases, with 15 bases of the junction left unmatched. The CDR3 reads CASSRQGGVGLNEQYF. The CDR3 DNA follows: TGCGCCAGCAGCCGCCAAGGGGGCGTAGGACTGAACGAGCAGTACTTC. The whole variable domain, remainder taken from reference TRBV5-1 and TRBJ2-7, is KAGVTQTPRYLIKTRGQQVTLSCSPISGHRSVSWYQQTPGQGLQFLFEYFSETQRNKGNFPGRFSGRQFSNSRSEMNVSTLELGDSALYLCASSRQGGVGLNEQYFGPGTRLTVT.

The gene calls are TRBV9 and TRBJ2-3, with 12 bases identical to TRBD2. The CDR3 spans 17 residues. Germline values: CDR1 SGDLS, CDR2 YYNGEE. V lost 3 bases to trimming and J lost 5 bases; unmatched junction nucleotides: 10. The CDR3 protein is CASSARTSGVVRDTQYF. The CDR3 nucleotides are TGTGCCAGCAGCGCGAGGACTAGCGGGGTAGTTCGAGATACGCAGTATTTT.

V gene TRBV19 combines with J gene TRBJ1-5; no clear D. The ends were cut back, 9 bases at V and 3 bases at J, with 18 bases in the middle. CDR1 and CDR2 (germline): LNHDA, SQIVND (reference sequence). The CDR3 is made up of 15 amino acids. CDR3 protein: CASRGGGRDNQPQHF. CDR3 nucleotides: TGTGCCAGCCGAGGAGGAGGGCGGGACAATCAGCCCCAGCATTTT. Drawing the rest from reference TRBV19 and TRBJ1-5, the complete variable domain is DGGITQSPKYLFRKEGQNVTLSCEQNLNHDAMYWYRQDPGQGLRLIYYSQIVNDFQKGDIAEGYSVSREKKESFPLTVTSAQKNPTAFYLCASRGGGRDNQPQHFGDGTRLSIL.

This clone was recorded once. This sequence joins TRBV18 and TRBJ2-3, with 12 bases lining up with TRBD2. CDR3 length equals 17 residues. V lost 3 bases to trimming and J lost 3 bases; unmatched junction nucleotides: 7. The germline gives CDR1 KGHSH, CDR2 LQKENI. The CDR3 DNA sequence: TGTGCCAGCTCACCGTTGACTAGCGGGAGTGTAACAGATACGCAGTATTTT. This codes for CASSPLTSGSVTDTQYF.

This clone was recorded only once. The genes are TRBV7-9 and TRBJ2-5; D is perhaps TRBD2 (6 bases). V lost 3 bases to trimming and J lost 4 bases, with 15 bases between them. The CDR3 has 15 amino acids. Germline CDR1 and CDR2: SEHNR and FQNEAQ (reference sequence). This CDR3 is CASSFPGLGGETQYF. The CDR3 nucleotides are TGTGCCAGCAGCTTCCCCGGCTTGGGGGGAGAGACCCAGTACTTC.

In DNA form, the CDR3 reads TGTGCCAGCAGTTACGTGGGACAGACCTACGAGCAGTACTTC. This gives the protein CASSYVGQTYEQYF. The chain uses TRBV6-2 or TRBV6-3 and TRBJ2-7; 7 nucleotides match TRBD1. The CDR3 consists of 14 residues. Germline V gene data show CDR1 as MNHEY and CDR2 as SVGEGT. The V segment lost 2 bases and the J segment 2 bases; nucleotides outside the gene matches: 3.

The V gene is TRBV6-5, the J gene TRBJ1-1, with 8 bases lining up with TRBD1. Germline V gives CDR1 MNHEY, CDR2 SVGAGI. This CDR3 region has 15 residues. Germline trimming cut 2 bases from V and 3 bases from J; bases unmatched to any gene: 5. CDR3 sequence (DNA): TGTGCCAGCAGTTACCTCCAGGGGGCGTACACTGAAGCTTTCTTT. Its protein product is CASSYLQGAYTEAFF.

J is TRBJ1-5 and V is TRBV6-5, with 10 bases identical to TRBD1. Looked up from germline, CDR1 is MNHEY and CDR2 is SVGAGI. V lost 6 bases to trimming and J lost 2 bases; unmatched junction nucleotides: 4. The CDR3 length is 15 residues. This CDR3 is CASSPGTGGNQPQHF. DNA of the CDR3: TGTGCCAGCAGCCCCGGGACAGGGGGCAATCAGCCCCAGCATTTT.

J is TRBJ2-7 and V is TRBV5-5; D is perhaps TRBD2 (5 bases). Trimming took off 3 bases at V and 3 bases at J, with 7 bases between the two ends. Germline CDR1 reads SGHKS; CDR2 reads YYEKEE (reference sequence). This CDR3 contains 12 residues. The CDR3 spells CASSSLGYEQYF. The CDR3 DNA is TGTGCCAGCAGCTCACTAGGCTACGAGCAGTACTTC. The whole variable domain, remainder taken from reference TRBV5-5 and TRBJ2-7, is DAGVTQSPTHLIKTRGQQVTLRCSPISGHKSVSWYQQVLGQGPQFIFQYYEKEERGRGNFPDRFSARQFPNYSSELNVNALLLGDSALYLCASSSLGYEQYFGPGTRLTVT.

CDR3 in amino acids: CATQLVALGAGGADTQYF. The DNA of the CDR3 is TGCGCCACCCAGCTTGTGGCACTCGGGGCGGGGGGCGCAGATACGCAGTATTTT. The chain has TRBV5-1 and TRBJ2-3; the match to TRBD2 covers 8 bases. The CDR3 is 18 amino acids. CDR1 SGHRS and CDR2 YFSETQ come from the germline V gene. V lost 9 bases to trimming and J lost 4 bases; unmatched junction nucleotides: 22.

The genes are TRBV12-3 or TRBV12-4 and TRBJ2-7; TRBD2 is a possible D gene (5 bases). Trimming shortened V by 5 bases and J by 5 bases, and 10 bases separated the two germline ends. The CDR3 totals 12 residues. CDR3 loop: CASSPGFHEQYF. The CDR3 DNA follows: TGTGCCAGCAGTCCGGGATTCCACGAGCAGTACTTC.

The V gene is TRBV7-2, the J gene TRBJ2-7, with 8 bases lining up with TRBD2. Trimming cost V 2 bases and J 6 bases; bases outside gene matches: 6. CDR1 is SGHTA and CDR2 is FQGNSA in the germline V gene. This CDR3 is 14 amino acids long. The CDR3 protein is CASSLPSGSGEQYF. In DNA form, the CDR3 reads TGTGCCAGCAGCTTACCCAGCGGGAGTGGCGAGCAGTACTTC.

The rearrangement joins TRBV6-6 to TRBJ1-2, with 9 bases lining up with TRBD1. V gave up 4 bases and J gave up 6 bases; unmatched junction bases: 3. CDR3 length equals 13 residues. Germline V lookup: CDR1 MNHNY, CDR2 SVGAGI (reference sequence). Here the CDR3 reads CASSSDRGNGYTF. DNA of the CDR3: TGTGCCAGCAGTTCGGACAGGGGAAATGGCTACACCTTC.

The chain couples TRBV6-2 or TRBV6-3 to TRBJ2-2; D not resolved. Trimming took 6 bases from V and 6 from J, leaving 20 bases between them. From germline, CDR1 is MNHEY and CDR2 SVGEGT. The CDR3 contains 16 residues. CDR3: CASSRRLDIRPGELFF. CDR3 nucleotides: TGTGCCAGCAGCCGTAGACTGGATATTCGTCCCGGGGAGCTGTTTTTT.

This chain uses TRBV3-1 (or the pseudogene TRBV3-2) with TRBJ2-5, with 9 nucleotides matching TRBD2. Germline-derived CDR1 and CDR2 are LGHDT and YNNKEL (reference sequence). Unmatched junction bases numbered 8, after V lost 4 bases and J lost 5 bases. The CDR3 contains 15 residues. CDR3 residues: CASSLVPSGRETQYF. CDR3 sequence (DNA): TGTGCCAGCAGCCTCGTCCCCAGCGGGAGGGAGACCCAGTACTTC.

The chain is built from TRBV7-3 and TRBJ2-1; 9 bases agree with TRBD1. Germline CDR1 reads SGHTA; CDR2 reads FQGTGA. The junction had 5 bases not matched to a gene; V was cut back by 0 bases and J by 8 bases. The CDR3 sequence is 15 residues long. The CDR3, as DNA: TGTGCCAGCAGCTTAACGCCGGACAGGGGCTATGAGCAGTTCTTC. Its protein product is CASSLTPDRGYEQFF.

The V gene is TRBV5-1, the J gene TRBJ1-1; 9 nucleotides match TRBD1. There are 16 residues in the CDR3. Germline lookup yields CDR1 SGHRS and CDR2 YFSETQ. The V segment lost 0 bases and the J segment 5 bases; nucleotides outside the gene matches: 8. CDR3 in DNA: TGCGCCAGCAGCTTGGCCTTCGAGACAGGGGGTACTGAAGCTTTCTTT. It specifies CASSLAFETGGTEAFF.

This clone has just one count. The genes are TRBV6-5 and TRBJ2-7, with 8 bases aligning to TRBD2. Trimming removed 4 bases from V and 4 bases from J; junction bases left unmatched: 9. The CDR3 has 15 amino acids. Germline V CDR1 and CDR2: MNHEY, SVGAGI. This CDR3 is CASSSGGSGTYEQYF. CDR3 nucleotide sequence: TGTGCCAGCAGTTCCGGCGGTAGCGGGACTTACGAGCAGTACTTC.